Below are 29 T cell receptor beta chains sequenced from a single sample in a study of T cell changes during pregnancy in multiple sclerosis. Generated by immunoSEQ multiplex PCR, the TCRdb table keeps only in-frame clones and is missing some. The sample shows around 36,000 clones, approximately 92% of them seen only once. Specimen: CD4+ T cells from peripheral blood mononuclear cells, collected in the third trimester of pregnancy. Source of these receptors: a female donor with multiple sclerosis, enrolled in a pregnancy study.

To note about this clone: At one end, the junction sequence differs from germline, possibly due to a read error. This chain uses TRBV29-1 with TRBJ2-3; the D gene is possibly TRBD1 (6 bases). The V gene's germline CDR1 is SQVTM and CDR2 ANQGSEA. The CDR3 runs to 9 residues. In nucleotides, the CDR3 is TGCAGCGTTGAAACCGGGACAAATTTT. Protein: CSVETGTNF.

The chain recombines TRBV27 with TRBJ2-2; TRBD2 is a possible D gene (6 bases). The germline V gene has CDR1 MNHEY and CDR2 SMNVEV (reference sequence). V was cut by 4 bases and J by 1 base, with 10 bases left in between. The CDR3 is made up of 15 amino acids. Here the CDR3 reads CASSWRRGNTGELFF. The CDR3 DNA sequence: TGTGCCAGCAGTTGGCGGAGGGGGAACACCGGGGAGCTGTTTTTT.

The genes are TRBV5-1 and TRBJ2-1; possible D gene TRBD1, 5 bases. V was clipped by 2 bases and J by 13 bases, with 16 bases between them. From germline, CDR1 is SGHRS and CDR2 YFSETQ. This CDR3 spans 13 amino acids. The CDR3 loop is CASSLGEQSGQFF. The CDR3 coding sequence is TGCGCCAGCAGCTTAGGGGAACAATCCGGACAGTTCTTC.

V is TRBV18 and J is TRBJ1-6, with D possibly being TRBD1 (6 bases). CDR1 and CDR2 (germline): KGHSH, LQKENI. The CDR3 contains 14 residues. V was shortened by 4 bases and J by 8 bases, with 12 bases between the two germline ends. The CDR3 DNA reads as TGTGCCAGCTCACAAGACAGGATTCATTCACCCCTCCACTTT. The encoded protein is CASSQDRIHSPLHF.

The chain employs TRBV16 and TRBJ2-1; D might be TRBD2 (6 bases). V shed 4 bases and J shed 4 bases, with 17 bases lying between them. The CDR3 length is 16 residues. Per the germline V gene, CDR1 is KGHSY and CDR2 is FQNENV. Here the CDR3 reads CASSPLGGVRYNEQFF. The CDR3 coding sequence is TGTGCCAGCAGCCCCCTAGGAGGGGTTCGATACAATGAGCAGTTCTTC.

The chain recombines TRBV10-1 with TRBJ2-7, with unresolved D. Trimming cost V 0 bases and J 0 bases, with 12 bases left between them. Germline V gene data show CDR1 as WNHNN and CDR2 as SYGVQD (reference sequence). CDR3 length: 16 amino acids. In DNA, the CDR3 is TGCGCCAGCAGTGAGTCTAGGAGCCCAAGCTCCTACGAGCAGTACTTC. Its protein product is CASSESRSPSSYEQYF.

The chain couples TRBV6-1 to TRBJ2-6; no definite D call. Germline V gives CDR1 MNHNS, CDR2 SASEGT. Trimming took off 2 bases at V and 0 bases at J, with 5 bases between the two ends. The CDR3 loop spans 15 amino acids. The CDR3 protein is CASSESISGANVLTF. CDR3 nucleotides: TGTGCCAGCAGTGAAAGCATCTCTGGGGCCAACGTCCTGACTTTC.

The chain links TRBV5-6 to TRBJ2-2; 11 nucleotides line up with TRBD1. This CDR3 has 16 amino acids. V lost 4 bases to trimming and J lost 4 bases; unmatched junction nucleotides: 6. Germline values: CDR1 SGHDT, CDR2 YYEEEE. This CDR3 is CASSHRTGGGTGELFF. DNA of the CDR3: TGTGCCAGCAGCCACCGGACAGGGGGCGGCACCGGGGAGCTGTTTTTT.

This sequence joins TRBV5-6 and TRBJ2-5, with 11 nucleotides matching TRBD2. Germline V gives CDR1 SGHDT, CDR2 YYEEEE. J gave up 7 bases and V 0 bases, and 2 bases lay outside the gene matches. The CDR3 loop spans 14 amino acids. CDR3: CASSLGGTSGTQYF. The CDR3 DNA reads TGTGCCAGCAGCTTGGGGGGGACTAGCGGGACCCAGTACTTC.

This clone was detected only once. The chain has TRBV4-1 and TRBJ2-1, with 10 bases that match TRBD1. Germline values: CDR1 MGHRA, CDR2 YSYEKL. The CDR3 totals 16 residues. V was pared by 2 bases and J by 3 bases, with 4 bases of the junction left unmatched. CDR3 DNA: TGCGCCAGCAGCCAACCGGACAGGGGGTTCTACAATGAGCAGTTCTTC. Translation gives CASSQPDRGFYNEQFF.

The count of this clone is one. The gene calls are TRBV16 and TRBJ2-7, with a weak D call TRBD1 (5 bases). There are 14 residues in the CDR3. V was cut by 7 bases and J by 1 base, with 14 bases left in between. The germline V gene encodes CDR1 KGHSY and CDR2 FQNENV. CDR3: CASNLRQGSYEQYF. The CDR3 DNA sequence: TGTGCCAGCAACCTACGCCAGGGATCCTACGAGCAGTACTTC.

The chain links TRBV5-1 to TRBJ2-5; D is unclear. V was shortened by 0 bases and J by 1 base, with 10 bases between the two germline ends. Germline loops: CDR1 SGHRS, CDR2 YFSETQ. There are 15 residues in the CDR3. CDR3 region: CASSLVSPGQETQYF. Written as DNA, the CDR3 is TGCGCCAGCAGCTTGGTATCTCCAGGCCAAGAGACCCAGTACTTC.

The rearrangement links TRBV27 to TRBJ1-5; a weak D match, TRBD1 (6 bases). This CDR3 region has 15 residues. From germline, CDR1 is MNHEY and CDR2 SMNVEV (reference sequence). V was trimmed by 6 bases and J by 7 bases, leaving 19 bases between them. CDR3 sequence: CASRRSRGAGQPQHF. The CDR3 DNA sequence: TGTGCCAGCAGACGCTCCCGGGGGGCGGGACAGCCCCAGCATTTT.

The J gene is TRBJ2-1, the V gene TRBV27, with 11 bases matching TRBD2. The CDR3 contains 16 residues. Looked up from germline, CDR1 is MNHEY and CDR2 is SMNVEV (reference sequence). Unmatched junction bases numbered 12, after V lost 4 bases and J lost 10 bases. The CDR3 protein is CASSSDPRLAGREQFF. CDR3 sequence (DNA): TGTGCCAGCAGTTCCGACCCAAGACTAGCGGGGAGGGAGCAGTTCTTC.

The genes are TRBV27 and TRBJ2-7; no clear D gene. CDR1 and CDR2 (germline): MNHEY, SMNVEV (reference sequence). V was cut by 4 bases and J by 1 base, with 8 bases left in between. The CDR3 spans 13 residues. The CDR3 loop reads CASSYQASYEQYF. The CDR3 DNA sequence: TGTGCCAGCAGTTATCAGGCATCCTACGAGCAGTACTTC.

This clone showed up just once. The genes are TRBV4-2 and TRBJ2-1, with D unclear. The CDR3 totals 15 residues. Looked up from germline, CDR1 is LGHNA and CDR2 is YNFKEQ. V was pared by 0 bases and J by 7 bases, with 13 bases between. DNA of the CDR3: TGTGCCAGCAGCCAAGAGAGGTCCCCAAGGAATGAGCAGTTCTTC. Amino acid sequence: CASSQERSPRNEQFF.

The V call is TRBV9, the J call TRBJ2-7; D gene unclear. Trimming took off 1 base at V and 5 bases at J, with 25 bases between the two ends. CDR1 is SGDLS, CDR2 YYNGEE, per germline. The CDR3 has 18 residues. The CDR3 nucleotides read TGTGCCAGCAGCGTAAAGTGTCCTCGGAAGCGAAAAAATGACGAGCAGTACTTC. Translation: CASSVKCPRKRKNDEQYF.

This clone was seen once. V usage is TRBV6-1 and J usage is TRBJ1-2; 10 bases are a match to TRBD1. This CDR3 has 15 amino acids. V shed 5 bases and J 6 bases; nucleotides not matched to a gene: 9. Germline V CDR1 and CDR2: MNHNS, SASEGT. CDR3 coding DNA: TGTGCCAGCAGTACCCCTGGACAGGGGGGTGATGGCTACACCTTC. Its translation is CASSTPGQGGDGYTF.

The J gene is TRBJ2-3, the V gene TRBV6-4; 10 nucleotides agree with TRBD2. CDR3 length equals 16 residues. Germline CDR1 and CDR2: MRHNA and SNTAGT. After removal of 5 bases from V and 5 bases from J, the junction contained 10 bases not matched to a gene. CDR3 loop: CASSKTSGHGLDTQYF. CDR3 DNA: TGTGCCAGCAGTAAGACTAGCGGGCACGGGTTAGATACGCAGTATTTT.

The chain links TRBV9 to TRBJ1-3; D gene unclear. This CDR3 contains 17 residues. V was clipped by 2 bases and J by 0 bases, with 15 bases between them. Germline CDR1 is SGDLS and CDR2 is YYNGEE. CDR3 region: CASSVDGLGDSGNTIYF. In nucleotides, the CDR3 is TGTGCCAGCAGCGTCGACGGACTGGGAGACTCTGGAAACACCATATATTTT.

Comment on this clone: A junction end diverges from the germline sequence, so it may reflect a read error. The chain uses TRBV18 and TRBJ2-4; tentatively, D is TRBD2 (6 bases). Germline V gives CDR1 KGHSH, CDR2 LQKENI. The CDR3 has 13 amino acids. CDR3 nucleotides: TGTGCCAGCTCACCGCATACGGGACTCCTAGGGGACTTC. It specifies CASSPHTGLLGDF.

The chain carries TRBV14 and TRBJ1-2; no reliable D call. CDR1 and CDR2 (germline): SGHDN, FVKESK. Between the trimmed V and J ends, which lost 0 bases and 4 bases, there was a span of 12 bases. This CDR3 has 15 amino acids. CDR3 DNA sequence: TGTGCCAGCAGCCAAGACTCAGTTTCCGTCTATGGCTACACCTTC. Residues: CASSQDSVSVYGYTF.

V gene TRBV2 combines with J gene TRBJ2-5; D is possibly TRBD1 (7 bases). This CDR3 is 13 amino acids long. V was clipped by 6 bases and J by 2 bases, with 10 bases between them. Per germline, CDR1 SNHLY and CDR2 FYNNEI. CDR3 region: CASRRDRQETQYF. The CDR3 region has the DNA TGTGCCAGCAGGCGGGACAGACAAGAGACCCAGTACTTC. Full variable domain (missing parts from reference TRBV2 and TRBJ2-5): EPEVTQTPSHQVTQMGQEVILRCVPISNHLYFYWYRQILGQKVEFLVSFYNNEISEKSEIFDDQFSVERPDGSNFTLKIRSTKLEDSAMYFCASRRDRQETQYFGPGTRLLVL.

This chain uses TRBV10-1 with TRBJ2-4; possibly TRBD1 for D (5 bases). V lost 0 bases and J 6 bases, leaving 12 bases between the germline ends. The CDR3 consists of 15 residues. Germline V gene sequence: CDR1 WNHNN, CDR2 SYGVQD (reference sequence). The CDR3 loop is CASSESTSGLNIQYF. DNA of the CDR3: TGCGCCAGCAGTGAGTCGACGTCAGGGTTAAACATTCAGTACTTC.

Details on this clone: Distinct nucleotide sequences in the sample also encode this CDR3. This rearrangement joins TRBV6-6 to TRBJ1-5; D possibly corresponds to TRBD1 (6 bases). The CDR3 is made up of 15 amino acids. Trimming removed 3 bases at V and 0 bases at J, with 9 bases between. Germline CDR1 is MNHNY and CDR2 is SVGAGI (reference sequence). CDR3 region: CASSYMGASNQPQHF. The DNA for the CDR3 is TGTGCCAGCAGTTATATGGGGGCTAGCAATCAGCCCCAGCATTTT.

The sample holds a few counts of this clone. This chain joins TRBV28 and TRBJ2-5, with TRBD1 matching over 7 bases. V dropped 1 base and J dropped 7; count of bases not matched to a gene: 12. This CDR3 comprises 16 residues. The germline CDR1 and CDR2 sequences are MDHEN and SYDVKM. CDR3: CASSLFPTGVSGTQYF. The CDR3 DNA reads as TGTGCCAGCAGTTTATTCCCAACAGGGGTATCGGGGACCCAGTACTTC.

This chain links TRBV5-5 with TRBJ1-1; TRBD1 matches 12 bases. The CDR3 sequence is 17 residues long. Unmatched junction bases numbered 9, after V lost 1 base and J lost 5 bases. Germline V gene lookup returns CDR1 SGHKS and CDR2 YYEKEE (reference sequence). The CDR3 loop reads CASSLSGDRGRRTEAFF. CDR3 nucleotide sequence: TGTGCCAGCAGCTTGTCTGGGGACAGGGGGCGGAGGACTGAAGCTTTCTTT.

Here the CDR3 reads CASRPLTGEQYF. In DNA form, the CDR3 reads TGTGCCAGCAGACCCCTTACGGGCGAGCAGTACTTC. The chain uses TRBV6-6 and TRBJ2-7; D is uncertain. The germline V and J ends were trimmed by 6 bases and 6 bases, with 12 bases remaining between them. This CDR3 is 12 amino acids long. CDR1 is MNHNY, CDR2 SVGAGI, per germline (reference sequence).

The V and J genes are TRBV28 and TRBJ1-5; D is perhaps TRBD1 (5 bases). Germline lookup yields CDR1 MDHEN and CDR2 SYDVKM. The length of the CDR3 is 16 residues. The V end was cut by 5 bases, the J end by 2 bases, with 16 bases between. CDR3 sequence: CASSIGGRGRNQPQHF. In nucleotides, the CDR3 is TGTGCCAGCAGTATCGGGGGACGAGGGCGCAATCAGCCCCAGCATTTT.